These 5 T cell receptor beta chains were sequenced from one sample in a study of blood T cell repertoires in COVID-19. Sequencing was performed with immunoSEQ multiplex PCR; in TCRdb, only in-frame clones are kept and a portion is missing. The sample yields around 77,000 clones, 80% to 95% seen once. Sequencing was performed on peripheral blood. These receptors were collected from a woman between 55 and 75 years old with active COVID-19.

V is TRBV4-2 and J is TRBJ2-3; 8 bases align to TRBD2. The J segment lost 1 base and the V segment lost 2 bases, leaving 11 bases of the junction unmatched. The germline CDR1 and CDR2 sequences are LGHNA and YNFKEQ. This CDR3 is 18 amino acids long. Here the CDR3 DNA reads TGTGCCAGCAGCCAATTCTCTACTAGCGGACCACGCACAGATACGCAGTATTTT. It is translated as CASSQFSTSGPRTDTQYF.

The gene calls are TRBV10-1 and TRBJ2-1; tentative D call: TRBD1 (5 bases). Trimming removed 3 bases at V and 2 bases at J, with 5 bases between. Looked up from germline, CDR1 is WNHNN and CDR2 is SYGVQD (reference sequence). This CDR3 contains 13 residues. CDR3 residues: CASSEQAYNEQFF. CDR3 DNA: TGCGCCAGCAGTGAACAGGCCTACAATGAGCAGTTCTTC.

In this sample, this clone turned up once. This chain links TRBV5-6 with TRBJ2-1, with 12 bases matching TRBD2. Germline V gene sequence: CDR1 SGHDT, CDR2 YYEEEE. V lost 0 bases to trimming and J lost 3 bases; unmatched junction nucleotides: 1. The length of the CDR3 is 16 residues. CDR3 amino acids: CASSLATSGGYNEQFF. The CDR3 region has the DNA TGTGCCAGCAGCTTGGCGACTAGCGGGGGCTACAATGAGCAGTTCTTC.

The genes are TRBV5-6 and TRBJ2-7, with 7 bases fitting TRBD2. Germline CDR1 reads SGHDT; CDR2 reads YYEEEE. V was clipped by 4 bases and J by 6 bases; unmatched bases: 16. CDR3 size: 16 residues. CDR3 residues: CASSPDPSGRGSEQYF. DNA for the CDR3: TGTGCCAGCAGCCCGGACCCTAGCGGTAGAGGTTCCGAGCAGTACTTC.

This clone was observed a handful of times. V gene TRBV19 combines with J gene TRBJ2-7; 9 bases line up with TRBD1. Germline V gene sequence: CDR1 LNHDA, CDR2 SQIVND (reference sequence). The CDR3 has 15 residues. After removal of 5 bases from V and 2 bases from J, the junction contained 7 bases not matched to a gene. The CDR3 loop reads CASSGTGLKTYEQYF. Here the CDR3 DNA reads TGTGCCAGTAGTGGGACAGGGCTGAAAACCTACGAGCAGTACTTC.